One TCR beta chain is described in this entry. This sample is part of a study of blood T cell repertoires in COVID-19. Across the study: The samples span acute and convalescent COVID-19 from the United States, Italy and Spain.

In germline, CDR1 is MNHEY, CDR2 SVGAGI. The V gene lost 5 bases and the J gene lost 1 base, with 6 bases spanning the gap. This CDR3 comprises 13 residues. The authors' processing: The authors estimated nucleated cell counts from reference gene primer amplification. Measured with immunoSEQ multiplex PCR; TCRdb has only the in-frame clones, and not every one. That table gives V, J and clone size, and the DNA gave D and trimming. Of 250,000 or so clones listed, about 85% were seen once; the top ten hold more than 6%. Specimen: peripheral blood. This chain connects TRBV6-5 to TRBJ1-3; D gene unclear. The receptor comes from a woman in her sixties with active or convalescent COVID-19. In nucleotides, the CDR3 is TGTGCCAGCAGTACTCTTTCTGGAAACACCATATATTTT. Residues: CASSTLSGNTIYF.